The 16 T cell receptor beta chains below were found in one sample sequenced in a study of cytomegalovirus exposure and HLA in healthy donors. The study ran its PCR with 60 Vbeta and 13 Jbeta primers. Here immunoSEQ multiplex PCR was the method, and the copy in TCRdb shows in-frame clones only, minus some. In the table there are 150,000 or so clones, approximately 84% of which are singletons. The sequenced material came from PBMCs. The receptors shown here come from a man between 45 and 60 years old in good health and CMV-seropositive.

The CDR3 sequence: CASSQGDSGEQYF. The CDR3 DNA sequence: TGTGCCAGCAGCCAGGGGGACTCGGGGGAGCAGTACTTC. The genes are TRBV5-5 and TRBJ2-7; D may be TRBD1 (7 bases). Trimming removed 4 bases from V and 7 bases from J, with 15 bases in between. Germline V gene data show CDR1 as SGHKS and CDR2 as YYEKEE (reference sequence). CDR3 length: 13 residues.

CDR3 bases: TGTGCCAGCAGTTCACTACAGGGGCGGGAGACCCAGTACTTC. It codes for CASSSLQGRETQYF. The chain combines TRBV28 with TRBJ2-5, with 7 positions matching TRBD1. Germline V gene sequence: CDR1 MDHEN, CDR2 SYDVKM. The V gene end was trimmed by 4 bases and the J gene end by 5 bases; junction bases not matched to a gene: 7. The CDR3 totals 14 residues.

DNA of the CDR3: TGTGCCAGCAGCCAGGACAGGGGTAATGAAAAACTGTTTTTT. This encodes CASSQDRGNEKLFF. The chain is built from TRBV5-4 and TRBJ1-4; 9 nucleotides align to TRBD1. The CDR3 spans 14 residues. CDR1 SGHNT and CDR2 YYREEE come from the germline V gene (reference sequence). After removal of 4 bases from V and 4 bases from J, the junction contained 2 bases not matched to a gene.

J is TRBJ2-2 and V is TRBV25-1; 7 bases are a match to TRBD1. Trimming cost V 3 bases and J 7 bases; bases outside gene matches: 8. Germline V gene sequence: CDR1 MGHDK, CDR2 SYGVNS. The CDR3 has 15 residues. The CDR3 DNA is TGTGCCAGCAGTGACCCGAGACAGGGCGGCGGGGAGCTGTTTTTT. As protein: CASSDPRQGGGELFF.

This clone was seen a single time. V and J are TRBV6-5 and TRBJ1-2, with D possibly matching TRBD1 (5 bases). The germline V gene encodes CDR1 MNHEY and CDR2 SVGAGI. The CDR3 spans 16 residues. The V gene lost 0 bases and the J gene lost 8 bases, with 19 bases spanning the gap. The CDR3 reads CASSYSVLGRERGYTF. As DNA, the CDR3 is TGTGCCAGCAGTTACTCTGTTTTGGGCAGGGAAAGAGGCTACACCTTC.

CDR3 in amino acids: CASSPWTSGAKDTQYF. The CDR3 nucleotides are TGTGCCAGCAGTCCTTGGACTAGCGGGGCGAAAGATACGCAGTATTTT. The chain is built from TRBV27 and TRBJ2-3; TRBD2 matches at 12 bases. The V segment lost 5 bases and the J segment 5 bases; nucleotides outside the gene matches: 8. The CDR3 spans 16 residues. Germline assignment: CDR1 MNHEY and CDR2 SMNVEV (reference sequence).

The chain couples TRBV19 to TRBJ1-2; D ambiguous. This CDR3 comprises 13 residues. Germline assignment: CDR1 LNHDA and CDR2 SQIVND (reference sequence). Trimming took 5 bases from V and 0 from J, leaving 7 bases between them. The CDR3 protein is CASSPAANYGYTF. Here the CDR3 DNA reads TGTGCCAGTAGTCCCGCAGCTAACTATGGCTACACCTTC.

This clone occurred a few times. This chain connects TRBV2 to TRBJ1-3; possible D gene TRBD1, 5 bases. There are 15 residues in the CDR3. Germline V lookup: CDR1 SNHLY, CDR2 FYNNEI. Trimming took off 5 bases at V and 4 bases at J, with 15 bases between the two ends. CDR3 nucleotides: TGTGCCAGCAGTTCACCAGGGATAAGAGGAAACACCATATATTTT. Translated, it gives CASSSPGIRGNTIYF.

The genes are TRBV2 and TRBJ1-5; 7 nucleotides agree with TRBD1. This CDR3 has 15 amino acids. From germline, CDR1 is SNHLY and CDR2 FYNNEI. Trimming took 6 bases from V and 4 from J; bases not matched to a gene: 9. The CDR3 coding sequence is TGTGCCAGCAGCCTAACAGGGGATAGGAATCAGCCCCAGCATTTT. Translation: CASSLTGDRNQPQHF.

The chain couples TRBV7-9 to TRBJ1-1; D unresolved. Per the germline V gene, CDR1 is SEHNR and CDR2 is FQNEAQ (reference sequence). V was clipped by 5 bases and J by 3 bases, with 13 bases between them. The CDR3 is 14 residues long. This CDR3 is CASSQGLGDTEAFF. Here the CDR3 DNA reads TGTGCCAGCAGCCAAGGCTTAGGAGACACTGAAGCTTTCTTT.

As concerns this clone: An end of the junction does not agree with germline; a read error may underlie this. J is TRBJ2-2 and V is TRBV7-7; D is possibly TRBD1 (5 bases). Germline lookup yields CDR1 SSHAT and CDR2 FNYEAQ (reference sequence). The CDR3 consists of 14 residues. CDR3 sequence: CASSLDRRTGELFF. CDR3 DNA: TGTGCTAGCAGCTTAGACAGAAGGACCGGGGAGCTGTTTTTT.

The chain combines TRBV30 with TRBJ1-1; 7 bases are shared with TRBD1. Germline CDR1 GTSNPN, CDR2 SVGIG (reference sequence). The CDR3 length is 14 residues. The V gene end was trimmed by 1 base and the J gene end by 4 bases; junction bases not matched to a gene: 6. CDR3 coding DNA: TGTGCCTGGAGTGCGGGACAGAGACGCACTGAAGCTTTCTTT. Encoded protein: CAWSAGQRRTEAFF.

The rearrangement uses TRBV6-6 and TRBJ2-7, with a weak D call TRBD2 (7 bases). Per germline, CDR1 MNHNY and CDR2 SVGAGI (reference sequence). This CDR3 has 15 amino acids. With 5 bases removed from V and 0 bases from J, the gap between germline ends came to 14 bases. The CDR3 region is CASSQQGGGSYEQYF. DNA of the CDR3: TGTGCCAGCAGTCAACAGGGAGGGGGCTCCTACGAGCAGTACTTC.

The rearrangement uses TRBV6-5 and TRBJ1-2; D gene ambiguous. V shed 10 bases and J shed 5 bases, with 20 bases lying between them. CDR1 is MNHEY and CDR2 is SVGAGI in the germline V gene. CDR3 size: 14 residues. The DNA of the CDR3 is TGTGCCACCCGGGTCCTAAACCCCTCATATGGCTACACCTTC. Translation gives CATRVLNPSYGYTF.

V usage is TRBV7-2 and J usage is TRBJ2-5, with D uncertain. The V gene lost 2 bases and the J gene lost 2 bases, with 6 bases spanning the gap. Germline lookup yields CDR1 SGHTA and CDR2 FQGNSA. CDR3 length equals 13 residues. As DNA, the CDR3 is TGTGCCAGCAGCTTATCCTTTCAAGAGACCCAGTACTTC. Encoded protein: CASSLSFQETQYF.

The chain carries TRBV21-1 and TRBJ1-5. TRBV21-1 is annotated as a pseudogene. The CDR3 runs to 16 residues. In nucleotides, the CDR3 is TGTGCCAGCAGCCTACCCGGGGGGCGTAGCAATCAGCCCCAGCATTTT. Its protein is CASSLPGGRSNQPQHF.